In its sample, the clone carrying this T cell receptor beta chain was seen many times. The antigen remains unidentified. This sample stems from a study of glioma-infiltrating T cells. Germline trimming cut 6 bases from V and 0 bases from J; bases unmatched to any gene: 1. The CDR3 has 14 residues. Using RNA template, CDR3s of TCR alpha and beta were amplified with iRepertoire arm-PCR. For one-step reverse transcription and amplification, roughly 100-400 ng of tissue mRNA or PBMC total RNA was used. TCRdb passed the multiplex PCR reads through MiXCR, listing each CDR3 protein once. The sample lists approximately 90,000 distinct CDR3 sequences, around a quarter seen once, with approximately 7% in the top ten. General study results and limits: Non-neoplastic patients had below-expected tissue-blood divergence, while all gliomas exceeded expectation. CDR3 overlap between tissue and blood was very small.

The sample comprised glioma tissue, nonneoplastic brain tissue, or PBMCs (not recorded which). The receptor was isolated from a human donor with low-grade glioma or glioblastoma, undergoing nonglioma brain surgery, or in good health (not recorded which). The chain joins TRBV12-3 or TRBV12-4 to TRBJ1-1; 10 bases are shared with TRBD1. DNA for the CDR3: TGTGCCAGCAGGGGACAGGGGCTGAACACTGAAGCTTTCTTT. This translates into CASRGQGLNTEAFF.